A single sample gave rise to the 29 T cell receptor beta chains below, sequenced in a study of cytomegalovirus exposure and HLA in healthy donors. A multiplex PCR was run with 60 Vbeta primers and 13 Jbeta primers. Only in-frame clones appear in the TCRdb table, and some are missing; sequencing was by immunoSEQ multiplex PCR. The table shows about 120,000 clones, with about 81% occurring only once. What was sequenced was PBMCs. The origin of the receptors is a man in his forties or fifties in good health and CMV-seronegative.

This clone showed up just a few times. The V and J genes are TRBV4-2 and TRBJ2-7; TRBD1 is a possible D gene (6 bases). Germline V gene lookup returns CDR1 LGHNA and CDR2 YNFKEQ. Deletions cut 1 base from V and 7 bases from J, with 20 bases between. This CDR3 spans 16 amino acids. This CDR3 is CASSQGRAQGAEEQYF. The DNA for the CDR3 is TGTGCCAGCAGCCAAGGGCGAGCACAGGGTGCCGAGGAGCAGTACTTC.

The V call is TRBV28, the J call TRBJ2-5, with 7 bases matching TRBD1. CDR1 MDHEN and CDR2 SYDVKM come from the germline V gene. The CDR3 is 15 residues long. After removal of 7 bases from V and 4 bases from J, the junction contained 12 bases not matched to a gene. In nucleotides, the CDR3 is TGTGCCAGCACAAAAGGGGGCGGGTGGAGAGAGACCCAGTACTTC. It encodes CASTKGGGWRETQYF.

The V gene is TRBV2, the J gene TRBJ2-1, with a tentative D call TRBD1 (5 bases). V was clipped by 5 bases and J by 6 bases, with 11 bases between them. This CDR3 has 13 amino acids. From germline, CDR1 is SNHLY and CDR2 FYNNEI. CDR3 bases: TGTGCCAGCAGTCCAGGGTTCAGCAATGAGCAGTTCTTC. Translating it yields CASSPGFSNEQFF.

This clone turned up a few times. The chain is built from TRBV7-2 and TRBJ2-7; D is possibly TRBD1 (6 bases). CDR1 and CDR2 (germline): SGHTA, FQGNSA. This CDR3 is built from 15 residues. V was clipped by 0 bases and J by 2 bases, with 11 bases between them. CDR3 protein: CASSLAVQGTYEQYF. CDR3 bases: TGTGCCAGCAGCTTAGCAGTACAGGGTACCTACGAGCAGTACTTC.

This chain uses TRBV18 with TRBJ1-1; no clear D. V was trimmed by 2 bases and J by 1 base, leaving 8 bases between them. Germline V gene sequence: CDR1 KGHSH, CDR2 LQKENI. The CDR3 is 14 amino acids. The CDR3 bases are TGTGCCAGCTCACCAAAGACGGGGAACACTGAAGCTTTCTTT. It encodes CASSPKTGNTEAFF.

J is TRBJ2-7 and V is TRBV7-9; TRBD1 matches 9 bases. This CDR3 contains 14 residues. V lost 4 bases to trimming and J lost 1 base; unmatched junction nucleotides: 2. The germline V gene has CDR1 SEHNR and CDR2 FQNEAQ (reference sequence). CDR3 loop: CASSSGTGSYEQYF. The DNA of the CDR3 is TGTGCCAGCAGCTCCGGGACAGGGTCCTACGAGCAGTACTTC.

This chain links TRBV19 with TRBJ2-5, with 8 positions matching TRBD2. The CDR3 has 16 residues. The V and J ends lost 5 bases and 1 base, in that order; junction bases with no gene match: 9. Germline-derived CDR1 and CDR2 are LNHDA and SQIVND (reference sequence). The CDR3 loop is CASSPSILAAQETQYF. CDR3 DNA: TGTGCCAGTAGTCCGTCCATACTAGCGGCCCAAGAGACCCAGTACTTC.

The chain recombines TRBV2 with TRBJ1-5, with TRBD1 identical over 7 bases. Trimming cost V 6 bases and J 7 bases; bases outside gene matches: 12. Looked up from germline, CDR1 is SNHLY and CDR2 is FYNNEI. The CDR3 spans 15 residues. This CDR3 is CASRTMTGPEQPQHF. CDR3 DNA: TGTGCCAGCAGAACCATGACAGGGCCGGAGCAGCCCCAGCATTTT.

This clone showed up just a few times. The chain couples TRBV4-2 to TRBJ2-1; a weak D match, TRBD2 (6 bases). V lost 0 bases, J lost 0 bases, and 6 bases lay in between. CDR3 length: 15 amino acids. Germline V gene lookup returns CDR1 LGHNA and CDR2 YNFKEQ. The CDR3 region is CASSQEEGSYNEQFF. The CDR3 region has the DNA TGTGCCAGCAGCCAAGAGGAGGGCTCCTACAATGAGCAGTTCTTC.

The CDR3 coding sequence is TGTGCCAGCAGCTTCACCCGAGGGACCGGGGAGCTGTTTTTT. It codes for CASSFTRGTGELFF. The V call is TRBV5-6, the J call TRBJ2-2; D perhaps matches TRBD2 (5 bases). The ends were cut back, 2 bases at V and 5 bases at J, with 10 bases in the middle. Germline values: CDR1 SGHDT, CDR2 YYEEEE. The CDR3 has 14 amino acids.

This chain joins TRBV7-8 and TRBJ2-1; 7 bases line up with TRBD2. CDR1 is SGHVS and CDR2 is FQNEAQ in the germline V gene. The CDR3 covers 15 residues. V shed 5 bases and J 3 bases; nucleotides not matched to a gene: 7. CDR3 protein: CASSLESGGYNEQFF. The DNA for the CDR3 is TGTGCCAGCAGCCTTGAGTCGGGGGGCTACAATGAGCAGTTCTTC.

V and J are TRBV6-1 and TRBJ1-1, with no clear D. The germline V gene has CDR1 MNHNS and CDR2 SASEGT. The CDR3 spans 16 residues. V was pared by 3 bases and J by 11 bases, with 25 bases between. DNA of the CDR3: TGTGCCAGCAGTGAGTTTGGCGGCGGAGGACGTATGGGGGCTTTCTTT. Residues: CASSEFGGGGRMGAFF.

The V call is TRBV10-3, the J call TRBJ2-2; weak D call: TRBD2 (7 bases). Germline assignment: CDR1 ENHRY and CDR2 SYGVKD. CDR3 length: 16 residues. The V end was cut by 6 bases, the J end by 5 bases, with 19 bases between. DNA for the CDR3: TGTGCCATCAGCTCTTCCGGGGGGCCGGCGACCGGGGAGCTGTTTTTT. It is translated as CAISSSGGPATGELFF.

The CDR3 DNA sequence: TGTGCCAGCAGCTTCTCCCTCGGGGATCCTCCGCCGAACACTGAAGCTTTCTTT. Its protein product is CASSFSLGDPPPNTEAFF. This chain connects TRBV9 to TRBJ1-1, with D unclear. The ends were cut back, 4 bases at V and 1 base at J, with 23 bases in the middle. This CDR3 region has 18 residues. Germline CDR1 is SGDLS and CDR2 is YYNGEE.

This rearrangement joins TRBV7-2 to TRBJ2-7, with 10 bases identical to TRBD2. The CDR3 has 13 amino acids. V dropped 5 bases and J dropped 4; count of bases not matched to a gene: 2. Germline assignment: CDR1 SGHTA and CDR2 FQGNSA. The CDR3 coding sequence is TGTGCCAGCAGCCGGACTAGCGGTTACGAGCAGTACTTC. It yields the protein CASSRTSGYEQYF.

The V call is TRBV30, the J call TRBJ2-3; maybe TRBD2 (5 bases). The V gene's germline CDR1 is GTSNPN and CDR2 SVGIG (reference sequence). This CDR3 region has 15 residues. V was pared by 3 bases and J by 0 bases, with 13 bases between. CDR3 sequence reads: CAWRETIKSTDTQYF. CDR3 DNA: TGTGCCTGGAGAGAGACTATAAAGAGCACAGATACGCAGTATTTT.

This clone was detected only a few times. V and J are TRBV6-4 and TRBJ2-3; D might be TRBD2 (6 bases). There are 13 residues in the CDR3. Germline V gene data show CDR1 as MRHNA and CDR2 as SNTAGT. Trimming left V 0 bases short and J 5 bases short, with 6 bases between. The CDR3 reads CASSDSTRDTQYF. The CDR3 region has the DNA TGTGCCAGCAGTGACTCGACTAGAGATACGCAGTATTTT.

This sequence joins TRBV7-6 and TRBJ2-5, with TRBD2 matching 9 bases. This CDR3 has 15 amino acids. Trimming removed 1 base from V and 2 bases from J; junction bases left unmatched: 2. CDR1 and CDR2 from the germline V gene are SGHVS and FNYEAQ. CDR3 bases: TGTGCCAGCAGCTTAGGGGCGGGGGGGCAAGAGACCCAGTACTTC. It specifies CASSLGAGGQETQYF. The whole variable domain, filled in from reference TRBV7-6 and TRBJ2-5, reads GAGVSQSPRYKVTKRGQDVALRCDPISGHVSLYWYRQALGQGPEFLTYFNYEAQQDKSGLPNDRFSAERPEGSISTLTIQRTEQRDSAMYRCASSLGAGGQETQYFGPGTRLLVL.

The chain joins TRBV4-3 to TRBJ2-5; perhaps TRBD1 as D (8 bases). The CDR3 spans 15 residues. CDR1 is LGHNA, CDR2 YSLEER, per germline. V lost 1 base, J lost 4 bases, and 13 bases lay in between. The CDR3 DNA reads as TGCGCCAGCAGCCAAGGGGAGGGACAGGTAGAGACCCAGTACTTC. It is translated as CASSQGEGQVETQYF.

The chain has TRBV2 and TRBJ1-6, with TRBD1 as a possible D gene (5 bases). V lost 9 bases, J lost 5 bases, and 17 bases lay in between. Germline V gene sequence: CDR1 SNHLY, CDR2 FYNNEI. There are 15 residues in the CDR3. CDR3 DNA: TGTGCCAGAGGGGTTGGGGCAGGAGATAATTCACCCCTCCACTTT. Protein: CARGVGAGDNSPLHF.

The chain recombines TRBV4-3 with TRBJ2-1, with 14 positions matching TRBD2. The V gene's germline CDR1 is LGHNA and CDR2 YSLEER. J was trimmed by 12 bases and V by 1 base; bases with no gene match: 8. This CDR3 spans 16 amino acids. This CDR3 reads CASSQGVGTSGGWQFF. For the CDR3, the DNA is TGCGCCAGCAGCCAAGGGGTGGGGACTAGCGGGGGTTGGCAGTTCTTC.

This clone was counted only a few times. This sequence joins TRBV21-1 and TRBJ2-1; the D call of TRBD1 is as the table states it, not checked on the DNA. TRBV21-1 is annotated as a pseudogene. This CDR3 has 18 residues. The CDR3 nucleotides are TGTGCCAGCAGCAAAAGAGACAGGGGGTCCCGCTCCTACAATGAGCAGTTCTTC. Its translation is CASSKRDRGSRSYNEQFF.

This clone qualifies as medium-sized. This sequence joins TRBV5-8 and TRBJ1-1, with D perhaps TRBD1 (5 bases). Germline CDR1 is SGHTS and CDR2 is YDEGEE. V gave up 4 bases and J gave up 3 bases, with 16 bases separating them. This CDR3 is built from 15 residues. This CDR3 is CASSTQTASYTEAFF. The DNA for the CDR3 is TGTGCCAGCAGCACGCAGACAGCATCGTACACTGAAGCTTTCTTT.

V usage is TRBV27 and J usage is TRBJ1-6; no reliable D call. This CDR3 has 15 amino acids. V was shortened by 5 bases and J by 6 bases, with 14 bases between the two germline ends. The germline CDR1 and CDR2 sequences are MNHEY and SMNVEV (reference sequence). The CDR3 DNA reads TGTGCCAGCAGTCCTAACAGATTATCTAATTCACCCCTCCACTTT. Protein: CASSPNRLSNSPLHF.

CDR3 nucleotides: TGTGCCAGCAGCTTGATAGCGGGGGATTACAATGAGCAGTTCTTC. Residues: CASSLIAGDYNEQFF. V and J are TRBV5-4 and TRBJ2-1; 9 bases match TRBD2. V was clipped by 1 base and J by 4 bases; unmatched bases: 3. Germline V gene sequence: CDR1 SGHNT, CDR2 YYREEE (reference sequence). There are 15 residues in the CDR3.

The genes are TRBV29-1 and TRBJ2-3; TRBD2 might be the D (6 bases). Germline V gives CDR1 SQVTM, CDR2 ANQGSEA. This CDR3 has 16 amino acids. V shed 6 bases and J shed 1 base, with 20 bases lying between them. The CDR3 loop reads CSVAPMGGARTDTQYF. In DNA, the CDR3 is TGCAGCGTGGCACCGATGGGGGGAGCCCGCACAGATACGCAGTATTTT.

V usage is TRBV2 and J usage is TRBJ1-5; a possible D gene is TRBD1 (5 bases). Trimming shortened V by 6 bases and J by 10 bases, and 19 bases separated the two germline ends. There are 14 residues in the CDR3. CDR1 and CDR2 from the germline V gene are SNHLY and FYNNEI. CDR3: CASSLDREYLPQHF. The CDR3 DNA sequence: TGTGCCAGCAGCCTCGACAGAGAGTACTTACCCCAGCATTTT.

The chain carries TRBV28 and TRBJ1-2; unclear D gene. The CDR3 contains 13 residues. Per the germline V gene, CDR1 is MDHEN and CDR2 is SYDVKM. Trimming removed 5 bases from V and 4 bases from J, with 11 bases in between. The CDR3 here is CASSPSQSYGYTF. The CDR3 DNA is TGTGCCAGCAGTCCGTCTCAGTCCTATGGCTACACCTTC.

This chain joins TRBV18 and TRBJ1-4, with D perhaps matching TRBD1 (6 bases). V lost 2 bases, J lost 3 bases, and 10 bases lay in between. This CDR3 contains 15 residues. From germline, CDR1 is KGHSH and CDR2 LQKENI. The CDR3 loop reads CASSPNQGSNEKLFF. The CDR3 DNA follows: TGTGCCAGCTCACCAAACCAGGGGTCTAATGAAAAACTGTTTTTT.